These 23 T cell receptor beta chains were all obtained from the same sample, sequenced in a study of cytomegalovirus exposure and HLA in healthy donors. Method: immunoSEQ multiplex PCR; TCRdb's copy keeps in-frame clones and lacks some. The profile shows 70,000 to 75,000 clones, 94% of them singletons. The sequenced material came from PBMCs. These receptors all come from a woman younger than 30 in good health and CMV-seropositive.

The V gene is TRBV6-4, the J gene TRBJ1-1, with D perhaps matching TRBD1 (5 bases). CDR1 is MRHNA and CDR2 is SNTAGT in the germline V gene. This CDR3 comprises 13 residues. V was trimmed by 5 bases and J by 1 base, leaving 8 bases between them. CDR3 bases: TGTGCCAGCAGTTCAGGGCCGAACACTGAAGCTTTCTTT. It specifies CASSSGPNTEAFF.

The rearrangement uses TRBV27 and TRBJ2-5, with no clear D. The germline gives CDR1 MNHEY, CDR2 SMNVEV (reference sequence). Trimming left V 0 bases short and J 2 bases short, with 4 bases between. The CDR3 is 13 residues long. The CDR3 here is CASSLSRQETQYF. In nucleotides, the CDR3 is TGTGCCAGCAGTTTATCGAGGCAAGAGACCCAGTACTTC.

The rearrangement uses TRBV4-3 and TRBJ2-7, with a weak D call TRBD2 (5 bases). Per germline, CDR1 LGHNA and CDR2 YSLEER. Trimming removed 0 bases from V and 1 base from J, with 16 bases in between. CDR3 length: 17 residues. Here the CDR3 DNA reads TGCGCCAGCAGCCAAGATTTGGGCGGACTTTTATCCTACGAGCAGTACTTC. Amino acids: CASSQDLGGLLSYEQYF.

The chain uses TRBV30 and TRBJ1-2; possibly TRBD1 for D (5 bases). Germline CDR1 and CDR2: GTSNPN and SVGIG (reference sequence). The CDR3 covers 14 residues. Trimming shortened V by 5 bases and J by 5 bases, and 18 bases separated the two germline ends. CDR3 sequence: CAWWVPGLGYGYTF. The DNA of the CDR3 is TGTGCCTGGTGGGTCCCAGGGCTGGGGTATGGCTACACCTTC.

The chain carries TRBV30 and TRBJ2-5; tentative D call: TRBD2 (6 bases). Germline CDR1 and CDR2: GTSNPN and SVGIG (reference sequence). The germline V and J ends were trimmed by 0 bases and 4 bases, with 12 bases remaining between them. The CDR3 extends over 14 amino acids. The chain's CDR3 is CAWSVGRSGETQYF. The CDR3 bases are TGTGCCTGGAGTGTGGGGAGGAGCGGAGAGACCCAGTACTTC.

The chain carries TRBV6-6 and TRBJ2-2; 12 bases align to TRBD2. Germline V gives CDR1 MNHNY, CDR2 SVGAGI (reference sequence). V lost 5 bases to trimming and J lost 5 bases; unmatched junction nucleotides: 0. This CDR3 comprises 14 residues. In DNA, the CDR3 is TGTGCCAGCAGTCTAGCGGGGGGGACCGGGGAGCTGTTTTTT. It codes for CASSLAGGTGELFF.

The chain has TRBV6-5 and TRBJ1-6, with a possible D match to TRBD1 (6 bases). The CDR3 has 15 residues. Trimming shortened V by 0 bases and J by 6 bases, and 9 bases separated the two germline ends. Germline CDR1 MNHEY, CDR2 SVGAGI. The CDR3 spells CASSYSNRANSPLHF. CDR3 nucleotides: TGTGCCAGCAGTTACTCGAACAGGGCTAATTCACCCCTCCACTTT.

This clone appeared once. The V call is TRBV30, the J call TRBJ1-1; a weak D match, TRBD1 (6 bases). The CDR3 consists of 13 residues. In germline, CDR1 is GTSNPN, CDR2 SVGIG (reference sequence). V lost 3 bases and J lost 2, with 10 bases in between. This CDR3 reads CAWRWTANTEAFF. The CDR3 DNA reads TGTGCCTGGAGATGGACAGCCAACACTGAAGCTTTCTTT. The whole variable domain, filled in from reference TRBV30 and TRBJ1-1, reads SQTIHQWPATLVQPVGSPLSLECTVEGTSNPNLYWYRQAAGRGLQLLFYSVGIGQISSEVPQNLSASRPQDRQFILSSKKLLLSDSGFYLCAWRWTANTEAFFGQGTRLTVV.

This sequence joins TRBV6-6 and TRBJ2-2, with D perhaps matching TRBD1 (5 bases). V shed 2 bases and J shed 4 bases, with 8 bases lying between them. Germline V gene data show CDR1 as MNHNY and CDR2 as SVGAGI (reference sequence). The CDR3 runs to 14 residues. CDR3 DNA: TGTGCCAGCAGTTACATTGGGGCCACCGGGGAGCTGTTTTTT. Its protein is CASSYIGATGELFF.

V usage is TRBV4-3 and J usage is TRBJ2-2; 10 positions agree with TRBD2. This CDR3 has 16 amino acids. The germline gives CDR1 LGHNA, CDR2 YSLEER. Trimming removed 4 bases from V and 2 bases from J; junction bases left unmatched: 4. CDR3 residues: CASSLGLAANTGELFF. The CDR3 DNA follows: TGCGCCAGCAGCCTCGGACTAGCGGCTAACACCGGGGAGCTGTTTTTT.

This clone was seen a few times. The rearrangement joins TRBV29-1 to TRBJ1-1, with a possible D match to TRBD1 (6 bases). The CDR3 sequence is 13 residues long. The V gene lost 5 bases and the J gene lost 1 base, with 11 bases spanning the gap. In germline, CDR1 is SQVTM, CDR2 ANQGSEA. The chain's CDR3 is CSVSQGRNTEAFF. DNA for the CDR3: TGCAGCGTTTCCCAGGGGAGGAACACTGAAGCTTTCTTT.

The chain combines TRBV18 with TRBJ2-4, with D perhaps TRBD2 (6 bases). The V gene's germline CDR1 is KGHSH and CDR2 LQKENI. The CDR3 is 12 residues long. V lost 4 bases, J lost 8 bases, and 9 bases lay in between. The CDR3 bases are TGTGCCAGCTCACTCCCGGGGGACATTCAGTACTTC. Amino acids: CASSLPGDIQYF.

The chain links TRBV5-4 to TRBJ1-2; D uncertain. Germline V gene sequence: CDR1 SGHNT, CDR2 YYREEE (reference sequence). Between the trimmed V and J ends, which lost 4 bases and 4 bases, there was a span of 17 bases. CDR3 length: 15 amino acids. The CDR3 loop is CASSRGKDPSYGYTF. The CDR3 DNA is TGTGCCAGCAGCCGAGGTAAAGATCCGTCCTATGGCTACACCTTC.

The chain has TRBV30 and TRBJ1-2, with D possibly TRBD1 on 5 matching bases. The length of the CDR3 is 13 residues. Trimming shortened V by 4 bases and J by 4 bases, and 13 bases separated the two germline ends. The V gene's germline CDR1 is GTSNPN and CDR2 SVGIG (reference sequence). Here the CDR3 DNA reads TGTGCCTGGACCCGACAGATGTCCTATGGCTACACCTTC. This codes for CAWTRQMSYGYTF.

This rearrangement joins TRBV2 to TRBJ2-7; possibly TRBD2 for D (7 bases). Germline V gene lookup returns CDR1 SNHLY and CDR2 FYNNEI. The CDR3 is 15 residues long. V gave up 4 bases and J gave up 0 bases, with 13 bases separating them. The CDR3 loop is CASSGGGQASYEQYF. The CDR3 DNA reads TGTGCCAGCAGTGGGGGGGGACAAGCCTCCTACGAGCAGTACTTC. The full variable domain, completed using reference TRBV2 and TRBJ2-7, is EPEVTQTPSHQVTQMGQEVILRCVPISNHLYFYWYRQILGQKVEFLVSFYNNEISEKSEIFDDQFSVERPDGSNFTLKIRSTKLEDSAMYFCASSGGGQASYEQYFGPGTRLTVT.

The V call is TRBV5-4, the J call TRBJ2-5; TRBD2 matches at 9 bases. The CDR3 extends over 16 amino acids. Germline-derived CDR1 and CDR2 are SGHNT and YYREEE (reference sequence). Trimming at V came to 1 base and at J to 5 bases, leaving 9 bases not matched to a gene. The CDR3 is CASSLLAGEVPETQYF. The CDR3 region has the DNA TGTGCCAGCAGCTTGTTAGCGGGGGAGGTTCCGGAGACCCAGTACTTC.

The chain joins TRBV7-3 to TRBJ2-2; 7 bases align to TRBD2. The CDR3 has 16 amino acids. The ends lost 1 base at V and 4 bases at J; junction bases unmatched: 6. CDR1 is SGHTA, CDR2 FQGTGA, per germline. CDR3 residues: CASSLNPSGATGELFF. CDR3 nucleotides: TGTGCCAGCAGCTTAAATCCCAGCGGGGCCACCGGGGAGCTGTTTTTT.

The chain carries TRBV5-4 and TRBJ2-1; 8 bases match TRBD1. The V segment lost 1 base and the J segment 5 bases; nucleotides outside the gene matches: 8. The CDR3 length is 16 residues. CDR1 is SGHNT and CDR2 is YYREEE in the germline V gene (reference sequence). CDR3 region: CASSLSGQGRHNEQFF. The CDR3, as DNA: TGTGCCAGCAGCTTGAGCGGACAGGGCCGCCACAATGAGCAGTTCTTC.

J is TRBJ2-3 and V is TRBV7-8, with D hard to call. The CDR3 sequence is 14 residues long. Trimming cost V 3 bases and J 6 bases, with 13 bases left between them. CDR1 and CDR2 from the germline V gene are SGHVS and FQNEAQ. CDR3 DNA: TGTGCCAGCAGCTTTCTAGAACGTGCTGATACGCAGTATTTT. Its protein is CASSFLERADTQYF.

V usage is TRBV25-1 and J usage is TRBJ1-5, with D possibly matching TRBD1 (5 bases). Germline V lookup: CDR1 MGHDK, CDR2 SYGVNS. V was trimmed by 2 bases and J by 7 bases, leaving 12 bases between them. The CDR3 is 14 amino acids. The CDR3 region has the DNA TGTGCCAGCAGTGAACGAGGGACTGGCCAGCCCCAGCATTTT. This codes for CASSERGTGQPQHF.

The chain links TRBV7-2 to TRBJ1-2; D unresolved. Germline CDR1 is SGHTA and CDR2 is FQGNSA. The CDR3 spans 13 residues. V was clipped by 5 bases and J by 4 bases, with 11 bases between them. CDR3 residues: CASSPSTSYGYTF. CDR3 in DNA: TGTGCCAGCAGCCCTTCGACTAGCTATGGCTACACCTTC.

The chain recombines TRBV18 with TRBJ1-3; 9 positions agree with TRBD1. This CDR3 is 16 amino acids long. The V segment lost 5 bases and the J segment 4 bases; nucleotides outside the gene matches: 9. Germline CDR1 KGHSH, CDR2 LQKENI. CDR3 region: CASSSPGQGIGNTIYF. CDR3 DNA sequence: TGTGCCAGCTCATCGCCGGGACAGGGTATCGGAAACACCATATATTTT.

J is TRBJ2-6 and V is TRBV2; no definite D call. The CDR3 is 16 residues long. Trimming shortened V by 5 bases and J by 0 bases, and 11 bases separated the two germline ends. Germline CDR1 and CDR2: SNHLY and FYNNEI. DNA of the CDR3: TGTGCCAGCAGTAACCTAATCCGCTCTGGGGCCAACGTCCTGACTTTC. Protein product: CASSNLIRSGANVLTF.